Below, 9 T cell receptor beta chains from the same sample are listed, as sequenced in a study of early T cells in non-severe SARS-CoV-2 infection. TCRdb passed the 5' RACE reads through MiXCR, listing each CDR3 protein once. The sample contains 50,000 to 75,000 distinct CDR3 sequences, almost 9% of which appear only once. Sequencing was performed on whole blood, taken at baseline. These receptors all come from an adult who was a healthcare worker with PCR-confirmed SARS-CoV-2 infection or an uninfected control (not recorded which).

This clonotype came up many times. The genes are TRBV5-4 and TRBJ2-5; D might be TRBD2 (6 bases). In germline, CDR1 is SGHNT, CDR2 YYREEE (reference sequence). The CDR3 length is 15 residues. V was clipped by 4 bases and J by 1 base, with 14 bases between them. CDR3: CASSPGGGIQETQYF. DNA for the CDR3: TGTGCCAGCAGCCCCGGAGGAGGGATCCAAGAGACCCAGTACTTC.

This clonotype has ten or more counts. V gene TRBV6-2 or TRBV6-3 combines with J gene TRBJ2-1; TRBD1 or TRBD2 may be the D gene (6 bases each). The CDR3 is made up of 16 amino acids. Germline CDR1 is MNHEY and CDR2 is SVGEGT. Trimming took 0 bases from V and 1 from J, leaving 10 bases between them. The CDR3 is CASSYSGGLSYNEQFF. The CDR3 DNA reads TGTGCCAGCAGTTACTCGGGGGGCTTATCCTACAATGAGCAGTTCTTC.

This clonotype was picked up a small number of times. The chain joins TRBV10-1 to TRBJ1-1; D is possibly TRBD1 (6 bases). The CDR3 runs 14 residues. The ends were cut back, 6 bases at V and 1 base at J, with 12 bases in the middle. Germline CDR1 is WNHNN and CDR2 is SYGVQD (reference sequence). The CDR3, as DNA: TGCGCCAGCAGCCGGGACATACAGAACACTGAAGCTTTCTTT. Its protein is CASSRDIQNTEAFF.

The rearrangement uses TRBV20-1 and TRBJ2-7; D gene unclear. The CDR3 sequence is 13 residues long. With 3 bases removed from V and 6 bases from J, the gap between germline ends came to 15 bases. Germline CDR1 DFQATT, CDR2 SNEGSKA (reference sequence). CDR3 protein: CSASGLAESEQYF. Written as DNA, the CDR3 is TGCAGTGCTAGCGGTCTCGCCGAGAGCGAGCAGTACTTC.

This clonotype was seen many times. One base away lies a much larger clone, so this may be a sequencing read error. This chain joins TRBV27 and TRBJ2-3; D unclear. Trimming removed 2 bases at V and 2 bases at J, with 8 bases between. Germline CDR1 is MNHEY and CDR2 is SMNVEV (reference sequence). This CDR3 spans 14 amino acids. In DNA, the CDR3 is TGTGCCAGCAGTTTAAGGGATCCCACAGATACGCAGTATTTT. Protein: CASSLRDPTDTQYF.

This clonotype came up a few times. The rearrangement joins TRBV10-3 to TRBJ1-4; 7 bases line up with TRBD1. The CDR3 contains 15 residues. Losses at the gene ends were 2 bases for V and 8 bases for J; bases not matched to a gene: 8. The germline CDR1 and CDR2 sequences are ENHRY and SYGVKD. CDR3 amino acids: CAISELDREGEKLFF. In DNA form, the CDR3 reads TGTGCCATCAGTGAGCTTGACAGGGAAGGGGAAAAACTGTTTTTT.

V usage is TRBV24-1 and J usage is TRBJ2-5; unclear D gene. The ends were cut back, 5 bases at V and 1 base at J, with 10 bases in the middle. The CDR3 has 14 residues. In germline, CDR1 is KGHDR, CDR2 SFDVKD. The CDR3 region has the DNA TGTGCCACCAGTGTTGACGGCAGCCAAGAGACCCAGTACTTC. Its protein product is CATSVDGSQETQYF.

Sample share makes this clonotype medium-sized (0.01 to 0.1%). This chain joins TRBV24-1 and TRBJ2-1; D perhaps matches TRBD2 (5 bases). The CDR3 is made up of 11 amino acids. Trimming took 4 bases from V and 8 from J, leaving 5 bases between them. Germline CDR1 is KGHDR and CDR2 is SFDVKD. The CDR3 coding sequence is TGTGCCACCAGTGACGGGGATGAGCAGTTCTTC. The encoded protein is CATSDGDEQFF.

V usage is TRBV3-1 and J usage is TRBJ2-1; D is unclear. This CDR3 is built from 12 residues. V was pared by 2 bases and J by 7 bases, with 6 bases between. CDR1 is LGHDT and CDR2 is YNNKEL in the germline V gene (reference sequence). Written as DNA, the CDR3 is TGTGCCAGCAGCCAATTAGGGAATGAGCAGTTCTTC. This codes for CASSQLGNEQFF.